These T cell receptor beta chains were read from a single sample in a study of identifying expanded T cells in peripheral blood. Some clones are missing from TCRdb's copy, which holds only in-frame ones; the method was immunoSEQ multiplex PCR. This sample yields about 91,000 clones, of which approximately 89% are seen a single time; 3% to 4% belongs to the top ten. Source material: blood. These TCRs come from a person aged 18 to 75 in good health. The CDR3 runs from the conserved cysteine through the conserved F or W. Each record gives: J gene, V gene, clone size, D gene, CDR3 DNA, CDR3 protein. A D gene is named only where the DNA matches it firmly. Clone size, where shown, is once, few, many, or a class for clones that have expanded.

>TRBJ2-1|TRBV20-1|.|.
TGCAGTGCGGTAGCGGAGCAGTTCTTC
CSAVAEQFF
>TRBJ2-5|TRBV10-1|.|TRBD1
TGCGCCAGCAGTGAGTCAAGGGGGCACGAGACCCAGTACTTC
CASSESRGHETQYF
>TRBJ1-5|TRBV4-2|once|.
TGTGCCAGCAGCTTTGTCGGTCGCAATCAGCCCCAGCATTTT
CASSFVGRNQPQHF
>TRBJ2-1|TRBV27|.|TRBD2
TGTGCCAGCAGTTTCCCCGGGGGGGCATCCTACAATGAGCAGTTCTTC
CASSFPGGASYNEQFF
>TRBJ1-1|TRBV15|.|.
TGTGCCACCAGCAGAGATCAACTGGCCACTGAAGCTTTCTTT
CATSRDQLATEAFF
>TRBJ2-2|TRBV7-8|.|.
TGTGCCAGCAGCGGTCGACTAGAAGAGGGATTAAGAGACACCGGGGAGCTGTTTTTT
CASSGRLEEGLRDTGELFF
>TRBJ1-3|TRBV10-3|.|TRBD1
TGTGCCATCAGTGAGTCGAGGGGGCAGGGAACAAGCTCTGGAAACACCATATATTTT
CAISESRGQGTSSGNTIYF
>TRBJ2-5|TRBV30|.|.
TGTGCCACCAGTAGCGGTCAAGAGACCCAGTACTTC
CATSSGQETQYF
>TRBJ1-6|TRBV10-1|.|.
TGCGCCAGCAGTGAGTCGACTCCTAATTCACCCCTCCACTTT
CASSESTPNSPLHF
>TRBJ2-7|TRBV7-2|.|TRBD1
TGTGCCAGCAGCTGGTCCGGACAGGGGGCTAAAGAGCAGTACTTC
CASSWSGQGAKEQYF
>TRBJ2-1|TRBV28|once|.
TGTGCCAGCAGAGTCGGGAGCTCCTACAATGAGCAGTTCTTC
CASRVGSSYNEQFF
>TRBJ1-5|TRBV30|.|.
TGTGCCTGGAGACCAGGGGAGGCTCAGCCCCAGCATTTT
CAWRPGEAQPQHF
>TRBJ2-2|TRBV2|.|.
TGTGCCAGCAGTTCCAGCGGGAACACCGGGGAGCTGTTTTTT
CASSSSGNTGELFF
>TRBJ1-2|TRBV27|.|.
TGTGCCAGCAGTCTCGACAGGCGCTATGGCTACACCTTC
CASSLDRRYGYTF
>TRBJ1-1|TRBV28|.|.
TGTGCCAGCACACCCCCCCTCTCGAACACTGAAGCTTTCTTT
CASTPPLSNTEAFF
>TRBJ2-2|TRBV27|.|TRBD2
TGTGCCAGCAGTCCACGGACTAGCGGGCCTACCGGGGAGCTGTTTTTT
CASSPRTSGPTGELFF
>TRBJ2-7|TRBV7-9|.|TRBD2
TGTGCCAGCTCGGGGGGACTCTACGAGCAGTACTTC
CASSGGLYEQYF
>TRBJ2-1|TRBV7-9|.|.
TGTGCCAGCAGCCTCAGGGAGTCCTACAATGAGCAGTTCTTC
CASSLRESYNEQFF
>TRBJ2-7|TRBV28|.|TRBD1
TGTGCCAGCAGCCCCAATACAGGGGGACCAGGCGAGCAGTACTTC
CASSPNTGGPGEQYF
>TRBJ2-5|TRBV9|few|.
TGTGCCAGCAGCGTAGGTGCAGGGGCGAGGGAGACCCAGTACTTC
CASSVGAGARETQYF
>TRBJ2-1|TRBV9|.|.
TGTGCCAGCAGCGTAGGTGGGGGGGCCGATGAGCAGTTCTTC
CASSVGGGADEQFF
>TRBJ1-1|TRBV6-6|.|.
TGTGCCAGCAGCCGGCCAATGAACACTGAAGCTTTCTTT
CASSRPMNTEAFF
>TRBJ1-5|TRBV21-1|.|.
TGTGCCAGCAGCAAAGGGGACAGGGGGAATCGGATGGATCAGCCCCAGCATTTT
CASSKGDRGNRMDQPQHF
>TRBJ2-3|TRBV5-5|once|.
TGTGCCAGCACCATACGTCCCCAGGAGACAGATACGCAGTATTTT
CASTIRPQETDTQYF
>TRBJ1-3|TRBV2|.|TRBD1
TGTGCCAGCAATGGACAGGGTCCGACCTCCGGAAACACCATATATTTT
CASNGQGPTSGNTIYF
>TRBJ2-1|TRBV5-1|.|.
TGCGCCAGCAGCTTGGCCGAAGCTATGGGGCAGTTCTTC
CASSLAEAMGQFF
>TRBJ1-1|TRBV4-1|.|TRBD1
TGCGCCAGCAGCCCCGGGACAGCGAACACTGAAGCTTTCTTT
CASSPGTANTEAFF
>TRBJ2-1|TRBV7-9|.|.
TGTGCCAGCAGCTTGAGTGTCTCCCCCCAGTTCTTC
CASSLSVSPQFF
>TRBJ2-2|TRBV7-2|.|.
TGTGCCAGCAGTTTCGCGAACACCGGGGAGCTGTTTTTT
CASSFANTGELFF
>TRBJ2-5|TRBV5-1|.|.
TGCGCCAGCAGCTTGGCGGGTCGGGAGTTATCCCAAGAGACCCAGTACTTC
CASSLAGRELSQETQYF
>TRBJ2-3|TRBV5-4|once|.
TGTGCCAGCAGCTTGGGTCCGGCAGCCACAGATACGCAGTATTTT
CASSLGPAATDTQYF
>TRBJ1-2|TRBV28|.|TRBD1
TGTGCCAGCAGGACCATATCAGGGGGCTATGGCTACACCTTC
CASRTISGGYGYTF